Listed below are T cell receptor beta chains from one sample, sequenced in a study of blood T cell repertoires in COVID-19. Repertoires were generated with immunoSEQ multiplex PCR, while TCRdb's copy carries only in-frame clones and drops some. Among just over 150,000 clones listed, around 80% were seen once. The sample comprised peripheral blood. Receptor source: a woman aged 80 or older with acute or convalescent COVID-19. Each CDR3 is given with its conserved first and last residue. A D gene is named only where the DNA matches it firmly. Rows may omit the clone size; those that give it use once, few, many or a size class.

d_call clone_size j_call v_call cdr3_aa cdr3_nt
NA NA TRBJ1-1 TRBV25-1 CASSKQGARGGTEAFF TGTGCCAGCAGTAAACAGGGTGCTCGTGGGGGAACTGAAGCTTTCTTT
TRBD2 NA TRBJ2-1 TRBV7-2 CASSLRGLAGGFSYNEQFF TGTGCCAGCAGCCTGCGGGGGCTAGCGGGAGGATTCTCCTACAATGAGCAGTTCTTC
TRBD1 NA TRBJ1-2 TRBV19 CASSPVPQGAGYGYTF TGTGCCAGTAGTCCGGTCCCACAGGGGGCAGGCTATGGCTACACCTTC
NA NA TRBJ1-6 TRBV2 CASTYGGVPSPLHF TGTGCCAGCACATACGGGGGAGTACCCTCACCCCTCCACTTT
NA NA TRBJ2-1 TRBV10-3 CAISSAGNNEQFF TGTGCCATCAGCTCGGCGGGGAACAATGAGCAGTTCTTC
NA NA TRBJ1-4 TRBV29-1 CSVETGPNEKLFF TGCAGCGTTGAAACAGGACCAAATGAAAAACTGTTTTTT
TRBD1 NA TRBJ1-2 TRBV27 CASSSMTGLSGYTF TGTGCCAGCAGTTCGATGACAGGGCTTTCTGGCTACACCTTC
NA NA TRBJ2-7 TRBV7-9 CASSLARDNPYEQYF TGTGCCAGCAGCCTGGCCCGGGACAACCCCTACGAGCAGTACTTC
TRBD2 few TRBJ2-2 TRBV18 CARRLRREDTGELFF TGTGCCAGGCGCTTAAGGCGGGAGGACACCGGGGAGCTGTTTTTT
TRBD1 NA TRBJ1-2 TRBV2 CASSPGTVGPATRGYTF TGTGCCAGCAGTCCCGGGACAGTGGGGCCGGCTACGAGAGGCTACACCTTC
TRBD1 NA TRBJ2-2 TRBV10-3 CAIGGQGFPGELFF TGTGCCATAGGGGGACAGGGGTTCCCCGGGGAGCTGTTTTTT
NA NA TRBJ1-2 TRBV6-6 CASTPDWNYGYTF TGTGCCAGCACCCCCGACTGGAACTATGGCTACACCTTC
NA few TRBJ1-1 TRBV6-5 CASRAGNTEAFF TGTGCCAGCAGAGCGGGGAACACTGAAGCTTTCTTT
NA NA TRBJ2-7 TRBV7-9 CASSPQTGRVYEQYF TGTGCCAGCAGCCCTCAGACAGGCAGGGTCTACGAGCAGTACTTC
NA NA TRBJ1-2 TRBV6-5 CASWGGWIQGGYTF TGTGCCAGCTGGGGGGGTTGGATTCAAGGCGGCTACACCTTC
NA NA TRBJ1-1 TRBV5-1 CASRREQFTEAFF TGCGCCAGCAGGAGGGAACAGTTCACTGAAGCTTTCTTT
NA NA TRBJ1-2 TRBV19 CASRTGANYGYTF TGTGCCAGTAGGACAGGTGCCAACTATGGCTACACCTTC
TRBD2 few TRBJ2-1 TRBV2 CASTPGGRAYNEQFF TGTGCCAGCACTCCGGGCGGGAGGGCCTACAATGAGCAGTTCTTC
TRBD1 NA TRBJ1-1 TRBV12-5 CASGLPPYRTGGYEAFF TGTGCTAGTGGTTTGCCGCCCTATCGGACAGGGGGGTATGAAGCTTTCTTT
NA NA TRBJ1-3 TRBV5-1 CASSLAGVYGNTIYF TGCGCCAGCAGTTTGGCGGGGGTCTATGGAAACACCATATATTTT
NA NA TRBJ1-2 TRBV6-1 CASSEFVGGAGYGYTF TGTGCCAGCAGTGAATTCGTCGGGGGGGCGGGTTATGGCTACACCTTC
TRBD2 NA TRBJ2-3 TRBV10-3 CAISEGLAGSTDTQYF TGTGCCATCAGTGAGGGACTAGCGGGTAGCACAGATACGCAGTATTTT
TRBD1 NA TRBJ2-3 TRBV14 CASSRQARGLLTDTQYF TGTGCCAGCAGCCGCCAAGCCAGGGGGCTACTCACAGATACGCAGTATTTT
TRBD1 NA TRBJ1-1 TRBV7-9 CASSFEGALEAFF TGTGCCAGCAGCTTTGAGGGGGCCCTTGAAGCTTTCTTT
NA NA TRBJ2-1 TRBV19 CASKSNSYNEQFF TGTGCCAGTAAGTCTAACTCCTACAATGAGCAGTTCTTC
NA NA TRBJ2-6 TRBV7-9 CASRFDRLSGANVLTF TGTGCCAGCAGATTCGACAGACTCTCTGGGGCCAACGTCCTGACTTTC
TRBD2 once TRBJ2-1 TRBV3-1/TRBV3-2 CASSQLTSPPNQFF TGTGCCAGCAGCCAACTGACTAGCCCCCCAAACCAGTTCTTC
TRBD1 NA TRBJ2-6 TRBV19 CASSSSTGRREANVLTF TGTGCCAGTAGCTCTTCGACAGGGAGACGAGAGGCCAACGTCCTGACTTTC
NA NA TRBJ1-1 TRBV20-1 CSASSGNTEAFF TGCAGTGCTAGTTCCGGGAACACTGAAGCTTTCTTT
NA few TRBJ2-1 TRBV29-1 CSAPVPIGNEQFF TGCAGCGCACCGGTTCCAATCGGGAATGAGCAGTTCTTC
NA once TRBJ2-7 TRBV5-6 CASSTGHLLNYEQYF TGTGCCAGCAGTACCGGACATTTGCTAAACTACGAGCAGTACTTC
TRBD2 NA TRBJ2-3 TRBV9 CASSAWTSGTGFTDTQYF TGTGCCAGCAGCGCCTGGACTAGCGGGACCGGGTTTACAGATACGCAGTATTTT
TRBD2 NA TRBJ2-1 TRBV5-1 CASKAGGPSSNEQFF TGCGCCAGCAAAGCGGGAGGGCCTTCGTCCAATGAGCAGTTCTTC
NA NA TRBJ2-7 TRBV30 CAWSSAAEQYF TGTGCCTGGAGTTCAGCGGCCGAGCAGTACTTC
TRBD1 NA TRBJ2-2 TRBV18 CASRHLGTGGTGELFF TGTGCCAGCCGCCATCTTGGGACAGGGGGAACCGGGGAGCTGTTTTTT
NA once TRBJ1-6 TRBV6-5 CASSYTGANSPLHF TGTGCCAGCAGTTACACGGGAGCGAATTCACCCCTCCACTTT
TRBD1 NA TRBJ1-1 TRBV19 CASNPGTGYTEAFF TGTGCCAGTAATCCGGGGACAGGGTACACTGAAGCTTTCTTT
NA NA TRBJ2-6 TRBV5-1 CASSPGSGANVLTF TGCGCCAGCAGCCCCGGGTCTGGGGCCAACGTCCTGACTTTC
TRBD1 NA TRBJ2-2 TRBV5-5 CASRTGLNTGELFF TGTGCCAGTAGGACAGGGCTAAACACCGGGGAGCTGTTTTTT
NA NA TRBJ1-1 TRBV6-2/TRBV6-3 CASSYSVRVTEAFF TGTGCCAGCAGTTACTCGGTCAGGGTGACTGAAGCTTTCTTT
NA once TRBJ1-2 TRBV5-4 CASSGGTQGPIYGYTF TGTGCCAGCAGCGGGGGGACCCAGGGCCCAATCTATGGCTACACCTTC
NA NA TRBJ1-5 TRBV30 CAWSVLTGPNQPQHF TGTGCCTGGAGTGTACTGACAGGACCAAATCAGCCCCAGCATTTT
NA NA TRBJ2-7 TRBV28 CASSLSQGSYEQYF TGTGCCAGCAGTTTATCCCAGGGCTCCTACGAGCAGTACTTC
NA once TRBJ1-1 TRBV27 CARQKGHLNTEAFF TGTGCCAGGCAGAAGGGACACTTGAACACTGAAGCTTTCTTT
NA NA TRBJ2-1 TRBV11-2 CASSLRGLNEQFF TGTGCCAGCAGCTTACGGGGGTTGAATGAGCAGTTCTTC
TRBD1 NA TRBJ2-2 TRBV10-3 CAIRPGDRDTGELFF TGTGCCATCCGTCCAGGGGACAGGGACACCGGGGAGCTGTTTTTT
NA NA TRBJ2-6 TRBV9 CASSVAPGEGSGANVLTF TGTGCCAGCAGCGTAGCGCCAGGGGAGGGGTCTGGGGCCAACGTCCTGACTTTC
TRBD2 NA TRBJ2-2 TRBV7-9 CASSSRLARNTGELFF TGTGCCAGCAGCTCCAGACTAGCGAGGAACACCGGGGAGCTGTTTTTT
TRBD2 few TRBJ2-2 TRBV28 CASSRGSETGELFF TGTGCCAGCAGCCGCGGGAGCGAAACCGGGGAGCTGTTTTTT
TRBD2 once TRBJ2-5 TRBV25-1 CASSEYSGMETQYF TGTGCCAGCAGTGAATATAGCGGGATGGAGACCCAGTACTTC
TRBD2 NA TRBJ2-7 TRBV7-2 CASRPSTSGSYEQYF TGTGCCAGCAGGCCATCCACTAGCGGCTCCTACGAGCAGTACTTC
TRBD2 NA TRBJ2-1 TRBV3-1/TRBV3-2 CASSPSGMFRFF TGTGCCAGCAGCCCTAGCGGGATGTTCCGGTTCTTC
TRBD1 few TRBJ1-2 TRBV9 CASSARQGAFGYTF TGTGCCAGCAGCGCACGACAGGGGGCTTTTGGCTACACCTTC
TRBD2 NA TRBJ2-1 TRBV4-2 CASSPGTSGRYNEQFF TGTGCCAGCAGCCCGGGGACTAGCGGGAGGTACAATGAGCAGTTCTTC
TRBD2 NA TRBJ2-7 TRBV6-2/TRBV6-3 CASSYRLAGGPREQYF TGTGCCAGCAGTTACCGACTAGCGGGAGGGCCGAGGGAGCAGTACTTC